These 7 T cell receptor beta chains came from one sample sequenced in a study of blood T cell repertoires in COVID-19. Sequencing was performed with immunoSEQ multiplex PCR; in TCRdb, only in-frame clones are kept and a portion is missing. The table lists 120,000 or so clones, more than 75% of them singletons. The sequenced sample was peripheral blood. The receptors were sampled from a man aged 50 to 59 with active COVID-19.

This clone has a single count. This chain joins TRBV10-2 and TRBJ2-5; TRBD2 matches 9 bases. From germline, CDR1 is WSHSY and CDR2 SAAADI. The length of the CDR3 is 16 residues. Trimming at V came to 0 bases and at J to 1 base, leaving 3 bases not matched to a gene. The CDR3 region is CASSESKTSGQETQYF. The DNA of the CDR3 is TGCGCCAGCAGTGAGTCGAAGACTAGCGGCCAAGAGACCCAGTACTTC.

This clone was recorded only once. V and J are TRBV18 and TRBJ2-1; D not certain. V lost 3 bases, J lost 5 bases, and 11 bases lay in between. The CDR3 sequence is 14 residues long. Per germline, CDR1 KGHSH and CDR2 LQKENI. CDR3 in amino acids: CASSPPHQNNEQFF. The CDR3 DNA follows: TGTGCCAGCTCACCCCCCCATCAGAACAATGAGCAGTTCTTC.

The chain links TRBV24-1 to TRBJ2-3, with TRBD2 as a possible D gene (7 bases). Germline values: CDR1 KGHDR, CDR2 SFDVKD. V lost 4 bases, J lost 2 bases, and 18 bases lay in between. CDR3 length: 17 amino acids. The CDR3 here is CATSDPGASGITDTQYF. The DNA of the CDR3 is TGTGCCACCAGTGACCCGGGGGCTAGCGGAATCACAGATACGCAGTATTTT.

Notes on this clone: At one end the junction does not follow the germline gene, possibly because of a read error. The CDR3 region is CASSLEPRGNAEAFF. The CDR3 DNA reads TGTGCCAGCAGCTTAGAACCCAGGGGGAACGCTGAAGCTTTCTTT. The V call is TRBV7-8, the J call TRBJ1-1; TRBD1 matches at 7 bases. From germline, CDR1 is SGHVS and CDR2 FQNEAQ. This CDR3 contains 15 residues. The whole variable domain, remainder taken from reference TRBV7-8 and TRBJ1-1, is GAGVSQSPRYKVAKRGQDVALRCDPISGHVSLFWYQQALGQGPEFLTYFQNEAQLDKSGLPSDRFFAERPEGSVSTLKIQRTQQEDSAVYLCASSLEPRGNAEAFFGQGTRLTVV.

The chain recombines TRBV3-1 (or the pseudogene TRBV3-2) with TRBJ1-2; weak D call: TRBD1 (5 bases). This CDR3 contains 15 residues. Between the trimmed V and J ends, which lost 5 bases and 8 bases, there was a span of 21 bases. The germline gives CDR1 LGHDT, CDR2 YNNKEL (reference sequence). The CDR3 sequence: CASSKGDYSSGGYTF. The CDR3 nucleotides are TGTGCCAGCAGCAAAGGGGATTACTCCTCGGGAGGCTACACCTTC.

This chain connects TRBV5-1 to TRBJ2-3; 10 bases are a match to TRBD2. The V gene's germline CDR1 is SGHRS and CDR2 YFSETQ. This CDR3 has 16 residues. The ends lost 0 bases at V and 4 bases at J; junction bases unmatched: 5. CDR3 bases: TGCGCCAGCAGCTTGGGAAGCGGGAGGGGCTCAGATACGCAGTATTTT. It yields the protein CASSLGSGRGSDTQYF. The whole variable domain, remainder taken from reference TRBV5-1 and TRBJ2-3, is KAGVTQTPRYLIKTRGQQVTLSCSPISGHRSVSWYQQTPGQGLQFLFEYFSETQRNKGNFPGRFSGRQFSNSRSEMNVSTLELGDSALYLCASSLGSGRGSDTQYFGPGTRLTVL.

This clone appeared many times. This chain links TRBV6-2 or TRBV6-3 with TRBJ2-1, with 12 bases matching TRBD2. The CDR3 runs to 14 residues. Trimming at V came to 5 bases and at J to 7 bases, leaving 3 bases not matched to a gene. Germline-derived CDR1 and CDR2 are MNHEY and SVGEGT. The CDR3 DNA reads TGTGCCAGCAGTACTAGCGGGGGGAGTAATGAGCAGTTCTTC. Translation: CASSTSGGSNEQFF.